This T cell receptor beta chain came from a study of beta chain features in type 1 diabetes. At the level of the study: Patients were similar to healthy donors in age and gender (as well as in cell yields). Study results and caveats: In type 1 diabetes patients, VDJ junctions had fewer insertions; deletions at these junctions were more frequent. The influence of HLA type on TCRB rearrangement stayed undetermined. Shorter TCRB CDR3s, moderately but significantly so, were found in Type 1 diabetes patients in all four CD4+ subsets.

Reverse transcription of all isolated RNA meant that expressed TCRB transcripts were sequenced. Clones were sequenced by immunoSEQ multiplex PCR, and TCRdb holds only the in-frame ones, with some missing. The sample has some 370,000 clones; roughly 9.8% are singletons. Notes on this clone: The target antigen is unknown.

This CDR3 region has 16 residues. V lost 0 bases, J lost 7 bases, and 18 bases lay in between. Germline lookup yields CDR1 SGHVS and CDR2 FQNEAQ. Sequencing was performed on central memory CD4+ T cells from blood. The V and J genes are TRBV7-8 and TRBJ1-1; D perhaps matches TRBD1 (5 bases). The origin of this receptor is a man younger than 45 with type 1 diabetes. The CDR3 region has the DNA TGTGCCAGCAGCTTAGCGCTGGGGGGGGTTTTTGGTGAAGCTTTCTTT. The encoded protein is CASSLALGGVFGEAFF.